A selection of T cell receptor beta chains follows, all from one sample in a study of blood T cell repertoires in COVID-19. Measured with immunoSEQ multiplex PCR; TCRdb has only the in-frame clones, and not every one. The repertoire holds a few hundred thousand clones, with about 92% as singletons. Sequences were obtained from PBMCs or T cells enriched from blood (not recorded which). The source of these receptors is a woman aged 25 to 45 who had recovered from COVID-19. CDR3s include the opening cysteine and the closing phenylalanine or tryptophan. Each record gives: clone size, J gene, D gene, V gene, CDR3 protein. The D gene is left open where the match is weak. Only some rows state a clone size, as once, few, many or a class for expanded clones.

NA,TRBJ1-5,TRBD1,TRBV5-5,CASSLQGDPQPQHF
NA,TRBJ2-3,NA,TRBV12-3/TRBV12-4,CASSRQLGTQYF
NA,TRBJ2-1,NA,TRBV5-6,CASSWFELAKSSYNEQFF
NA,TRBJ1-4,NA,TRBV28,CASSRGGATNEKLFF
NA,TRBJ1-1,NA,TRBV5-1,CASSLFSVNTEAFF
NA,TRBJ2-1,TRBD2,TRBV28,CASSLLGGSYNEQFF
NA,TRBJ2-3,TRBD2,TRBV6-2/TRBV6-3,CASSYSGTGTSGSWDTQYF
NA,TRBJ2-7,NA,TRBV9,CASSVTTGTYEQYF
NA,TRBJ1-2,TRBD1,TRBV5-4,CASSSNTGTVENYGYTF
NA,TRBJ2-1,NA,TRBV7-2,CASSLEPSSYNEQFF
few,TRBJ2-7,NA,TRBV4-3,CASSQEGRSSEQYF
NA,TRBJ2-5,NA,TRBV2,CASMEETQYF
NA,TRBJ1-4,TRBD1,TRBV19,CASGQGLGEKLFF
NA,TRBJ2-1,NA,TRBV10-3,CAIGWSSYNEQFF
NA,TRBJ2-1,NA,TRBV5-1,CASSEEGMAGRNEQFF
NA,TRBJ2-3,NA,TRBV3-1/TRBV3-2,CASFGGARADTQYF
NA,TRBJ2-1,NA,TRBV15,CATSRDGLAGNEQFF
NA,TRBJ2-2,TRBD1,TRBV5-4,CASSSNRGADTGELFF
NA,TRBJ1-3,NA,TRBV7-2,CASSLVSTGWSSGNTIYF
NA,TRBJ2-5,TRBD1,TRBV28,CASSLATGGMETQYF